This entry is about one T cell receptor beta chain. Trimming took 0 bases from V and 4 from J, leaving 8 bases between them. The CDR3 is made up of 13 amino acids. The V gene's germline CDR1 is SGHRS and CDR2 YFSETQ. This sample is part of a study of blood T cell repertoires in COVID-19. On the study more broadly: The origin of the acute and convalescent COVID-19 samples was the United States, Italy and Spain. PBMCs, B-cell-depleted T cells, or T cells were the source of the cDNA or gDNA that made up the material.

Original processing notes: By means of reference gene primer amplification, nucleated cell counts were estimated. Libraries were prepared by immunoSEQ multiplex PCR; TCRdb keeps only in-frame clonotypes and omits some of them. V, J and clone size were drawn from that table, and D and trimming were deduced from the DNA. The sample lists about 94,000 clones; over 70% were seen once. The rearrangement joins TRBV5-1 to TRBJ2-7; D remains ambiguous. This TCR was recovered from a human donor in a cohort sampled during active COVID-19. The sequencing sample was made of peripheral blood. The CDR3 DNA reads as TGCGCCAGCAGCTTGGACACCAGATACGAGCAGTACTTC. It is translated as CASSLDTRYEQYF.